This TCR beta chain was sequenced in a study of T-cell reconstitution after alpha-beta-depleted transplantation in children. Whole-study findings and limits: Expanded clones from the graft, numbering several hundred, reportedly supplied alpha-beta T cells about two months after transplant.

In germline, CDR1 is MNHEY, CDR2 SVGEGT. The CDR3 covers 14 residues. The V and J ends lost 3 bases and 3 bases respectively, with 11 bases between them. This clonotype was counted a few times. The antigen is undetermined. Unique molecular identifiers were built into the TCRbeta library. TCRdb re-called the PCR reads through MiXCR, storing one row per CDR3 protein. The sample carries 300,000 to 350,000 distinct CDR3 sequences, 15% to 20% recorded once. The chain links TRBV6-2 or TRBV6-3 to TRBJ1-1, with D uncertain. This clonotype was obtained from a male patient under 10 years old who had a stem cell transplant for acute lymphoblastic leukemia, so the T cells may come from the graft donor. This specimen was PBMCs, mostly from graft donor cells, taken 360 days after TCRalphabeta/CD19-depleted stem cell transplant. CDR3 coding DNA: TGTGCCAGCAGTTATTGGTGGGTCGACACTGAAGCTTTCTTT. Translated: CASSYWWVDTEAFF.